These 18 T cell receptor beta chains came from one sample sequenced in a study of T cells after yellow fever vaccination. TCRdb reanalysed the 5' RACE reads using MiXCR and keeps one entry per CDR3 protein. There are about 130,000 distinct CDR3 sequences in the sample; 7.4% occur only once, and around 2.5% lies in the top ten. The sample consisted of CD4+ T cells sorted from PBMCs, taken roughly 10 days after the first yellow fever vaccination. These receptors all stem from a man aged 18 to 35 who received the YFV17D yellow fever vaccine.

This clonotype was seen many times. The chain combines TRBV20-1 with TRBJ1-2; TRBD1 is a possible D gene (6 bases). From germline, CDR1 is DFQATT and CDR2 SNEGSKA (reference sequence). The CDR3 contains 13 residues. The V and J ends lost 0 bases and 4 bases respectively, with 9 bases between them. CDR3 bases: TGCAGTGCTAGAGAGGGGGCTGGCTATGGCTACACCTTC. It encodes CSAREGAGYGYTF.

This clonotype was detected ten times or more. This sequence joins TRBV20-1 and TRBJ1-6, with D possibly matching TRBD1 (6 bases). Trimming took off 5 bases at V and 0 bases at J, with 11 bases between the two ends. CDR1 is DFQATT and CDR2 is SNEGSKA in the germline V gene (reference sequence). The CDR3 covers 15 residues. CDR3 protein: CSAVDSSSYNSPLHF. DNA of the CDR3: TGCAGTGCTGTGGACAGCAGCTCCTATAATTCACCCCTCCACTTT.

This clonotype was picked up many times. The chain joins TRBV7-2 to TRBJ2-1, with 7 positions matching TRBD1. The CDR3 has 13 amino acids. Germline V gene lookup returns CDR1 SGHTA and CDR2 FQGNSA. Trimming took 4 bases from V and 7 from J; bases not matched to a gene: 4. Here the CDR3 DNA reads TGTGCCAGCAGCTCGATACAGGGGAATGAGCAGTTCTTC. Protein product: CASSSIQGNEQFF. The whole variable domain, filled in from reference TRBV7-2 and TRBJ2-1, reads GAGVSQSPSNKVTEKGKDVELRCDPISGHTALYWYRQSLGQGLEFLIYFQGNSAPDKSGLPSDRFSAERTGGSVSTLTIQRTQQEDSAVYLCASSSIQGNEQFFGPGTRLTVL.

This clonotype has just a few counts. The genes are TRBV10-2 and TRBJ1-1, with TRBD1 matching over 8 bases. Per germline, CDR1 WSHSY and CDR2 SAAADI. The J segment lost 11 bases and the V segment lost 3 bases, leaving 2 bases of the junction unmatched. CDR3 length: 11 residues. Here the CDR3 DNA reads TGCGCCAGCAGTGAACGGGACAGGGCTTTCTTT. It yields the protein CASSERDRAFF.

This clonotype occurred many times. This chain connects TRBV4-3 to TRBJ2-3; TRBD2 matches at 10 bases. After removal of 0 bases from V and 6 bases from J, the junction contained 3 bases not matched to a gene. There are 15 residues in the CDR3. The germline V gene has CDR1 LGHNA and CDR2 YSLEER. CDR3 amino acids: CASSQDSGGWDTQYF. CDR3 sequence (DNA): TGCGCCAGCAGCCAAGATAGCGGGGGGTGGGATACGCAGTATTTT.

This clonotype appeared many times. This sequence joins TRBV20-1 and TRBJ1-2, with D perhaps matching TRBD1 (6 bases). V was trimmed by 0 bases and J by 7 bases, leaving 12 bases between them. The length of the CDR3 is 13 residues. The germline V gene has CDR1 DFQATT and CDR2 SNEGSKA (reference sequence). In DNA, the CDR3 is TGCAGTGCTAGAGATGGGACATCGGGTGGCTACACCTTC. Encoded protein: CSARDGTSGGYTF.

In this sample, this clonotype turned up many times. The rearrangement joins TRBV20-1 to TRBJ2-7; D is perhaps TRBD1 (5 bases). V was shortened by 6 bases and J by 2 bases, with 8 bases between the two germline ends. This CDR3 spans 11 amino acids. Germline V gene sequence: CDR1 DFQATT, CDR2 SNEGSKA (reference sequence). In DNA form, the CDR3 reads TGCAGTGCCGACAGTCCCTACGAGCAGTACTTC. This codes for CSADSPYEQYF.

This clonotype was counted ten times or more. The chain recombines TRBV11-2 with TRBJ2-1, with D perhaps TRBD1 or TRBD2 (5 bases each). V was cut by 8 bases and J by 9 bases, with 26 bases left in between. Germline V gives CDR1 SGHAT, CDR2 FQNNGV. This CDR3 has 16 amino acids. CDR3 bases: TGTGCCAGCGGGTGGGTTACCGGGACGTGGTATAGTGAGCAGTTCTTC. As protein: CASGWVTGTWYSEQFF.

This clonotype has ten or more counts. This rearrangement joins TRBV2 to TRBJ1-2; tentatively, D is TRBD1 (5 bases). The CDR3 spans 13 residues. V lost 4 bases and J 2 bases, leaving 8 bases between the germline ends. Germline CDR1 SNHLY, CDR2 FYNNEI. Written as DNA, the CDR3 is TGTGCCAGCAGTGTAAGACAGAACTATGGCTACACCTTC. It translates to CASSVRQNYGYTF. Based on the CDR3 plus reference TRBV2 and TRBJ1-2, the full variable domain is EPEVTQTPSHQVTQMGQEVILRCVPISNHLYFYWYRQILGQKVEFLVSFYNNEISEKSEIFDDQFSVERPDGSNFTLKIRSTKLEDSAMYFCASSVRQNYGYTFGSGTRLTVV.

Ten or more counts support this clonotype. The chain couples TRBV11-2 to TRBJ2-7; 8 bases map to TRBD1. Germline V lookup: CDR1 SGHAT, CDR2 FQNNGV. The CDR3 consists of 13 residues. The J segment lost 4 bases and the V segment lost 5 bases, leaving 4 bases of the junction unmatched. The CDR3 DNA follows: TGTGCCAGCAGCCCCCACAGGGGGTACGAGCAGTACTTC. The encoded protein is CASSPHRGYEQYF.

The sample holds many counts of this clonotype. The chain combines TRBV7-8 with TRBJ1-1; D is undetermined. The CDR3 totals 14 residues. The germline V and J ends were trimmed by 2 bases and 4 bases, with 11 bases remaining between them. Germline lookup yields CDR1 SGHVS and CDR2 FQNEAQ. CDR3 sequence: CASSLTRGSTEAFF. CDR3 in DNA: TGTGCCAGCAGCTTAACGCGCGGTTCCACTGAAGCTTTCTTT.

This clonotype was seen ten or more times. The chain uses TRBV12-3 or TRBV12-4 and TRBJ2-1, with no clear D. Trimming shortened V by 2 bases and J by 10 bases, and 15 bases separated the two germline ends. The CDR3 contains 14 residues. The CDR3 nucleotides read TGTGCCAGCAGTTTACGTCGGAAATCCGACGAGCAGTTCTTC. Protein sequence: CASSLRRKSDEQFF.

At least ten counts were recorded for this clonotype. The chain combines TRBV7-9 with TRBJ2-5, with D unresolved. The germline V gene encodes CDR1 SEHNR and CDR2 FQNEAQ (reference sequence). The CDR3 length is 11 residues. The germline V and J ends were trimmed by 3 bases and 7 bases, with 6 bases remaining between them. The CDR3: CASSFSGTQYF. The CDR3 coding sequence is TGTGCCAGCAGCTTCTCTGGGACCCAGTACTTC.

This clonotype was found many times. CDR3 nucleotide sequence: TGTGCCAGTAGAAGGGGGGGAACAAATGAGCAGTTCTTC. The encoded protein is CASRRGGTNEQFF. The rearrangement uses TRBV19 and TRBJ2-1, with D possibly TRBD2 on 7 matching bases. The length of the CDR3 is 13 residues. V was trimmed by 6 bases and J by 7 bases, leaving 13 bases between them. Germline assignment: CDR1 LNHDA and CDR2 SQIVND (reference sequence). The whole variable domain, remainder taken from reference TRBV19 and TRBJ2-1, is DGGITQSPKYLFRKEGQNVTLSCEQNLNHDAMYWYRQDPGQGLRLIYYSQIVNDFQKGDIAEGYSVSREKKESFPLTVTSAQKNPTAFYLCASRRGGTNEQFFGPGTRLTVL.

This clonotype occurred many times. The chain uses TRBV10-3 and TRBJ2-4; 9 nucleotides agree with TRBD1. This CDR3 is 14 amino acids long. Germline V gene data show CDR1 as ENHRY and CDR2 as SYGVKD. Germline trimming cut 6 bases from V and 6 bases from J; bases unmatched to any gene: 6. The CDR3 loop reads CAISTTGGGNIQYF. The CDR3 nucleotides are TGTGCCATCAGCACGACAGGGGGGGGAAACATTCAGTACTTC.

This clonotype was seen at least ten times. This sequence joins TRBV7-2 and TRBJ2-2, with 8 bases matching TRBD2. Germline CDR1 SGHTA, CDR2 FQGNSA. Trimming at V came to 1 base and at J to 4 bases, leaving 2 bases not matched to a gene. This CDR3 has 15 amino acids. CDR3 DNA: TGTGCCAGCAGCTTAGGTCTAGCGGGCACCGGGGAGCTGTTTTTT. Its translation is CASSLGLAGTGELFF. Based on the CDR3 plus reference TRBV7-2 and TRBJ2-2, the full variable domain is GAGVSQSPSNKVTEKGKDVELRCDPISGHTALYWYRQSLGQGLEFLIYFQGNSAPDKSGLPSDRFSAERTGGSVSTLTIQRTQQEDSAVYLCASSLGLAGTGELFFGEGSRLTVL.

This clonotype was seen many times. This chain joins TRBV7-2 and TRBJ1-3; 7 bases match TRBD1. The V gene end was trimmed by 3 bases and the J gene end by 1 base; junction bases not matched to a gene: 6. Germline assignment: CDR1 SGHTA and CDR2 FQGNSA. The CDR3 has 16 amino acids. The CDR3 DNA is TGTGCCAGCAGCTTTACAGGGGTCGTGTCTGGAAACACCATATATTTT. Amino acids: CASSFTGVVSGNTIYF.

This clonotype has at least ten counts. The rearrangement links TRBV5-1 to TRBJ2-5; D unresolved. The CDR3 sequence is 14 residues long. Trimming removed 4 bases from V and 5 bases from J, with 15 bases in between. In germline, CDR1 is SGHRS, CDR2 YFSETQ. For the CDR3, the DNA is TGCGCCAGCAGCGGGAACGAAAGGTGGGAGACCCAGTACTTC. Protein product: CASSGNERWETQYF.